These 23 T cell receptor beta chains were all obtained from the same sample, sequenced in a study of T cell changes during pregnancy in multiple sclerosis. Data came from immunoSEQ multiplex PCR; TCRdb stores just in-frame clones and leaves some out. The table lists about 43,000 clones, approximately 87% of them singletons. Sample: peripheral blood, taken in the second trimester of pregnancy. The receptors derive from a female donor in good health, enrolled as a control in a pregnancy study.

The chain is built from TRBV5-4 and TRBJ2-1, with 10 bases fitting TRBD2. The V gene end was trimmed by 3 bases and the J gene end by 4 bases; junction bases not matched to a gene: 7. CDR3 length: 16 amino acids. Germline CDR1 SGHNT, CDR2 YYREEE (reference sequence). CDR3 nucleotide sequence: TGTGCCAGCAGCTCCTCCACGGGACTAGCGTACAATGAGCAGTTCTTC. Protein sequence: CASSSSTGLAYNEQFF.

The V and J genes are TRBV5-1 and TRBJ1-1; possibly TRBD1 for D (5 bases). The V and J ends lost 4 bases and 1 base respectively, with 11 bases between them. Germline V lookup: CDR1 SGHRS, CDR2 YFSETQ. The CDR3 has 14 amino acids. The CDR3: CASSPGRGNTEAFF. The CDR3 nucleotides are TGCGCCAGCAGCCCGGGGAGGGGGAACACTGAAGCTTTCTTT. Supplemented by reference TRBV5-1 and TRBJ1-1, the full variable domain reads KAGVTQTPRYLIKTRGQQVTLSCSPISGHRSVSWYQQTPGQGLQFLFEYFSETQRNKGNFPGRFSGRQFSNSRSEMNVSTLELGDSALYLCASSPGRGNTEAFFGQGTRLTVV.

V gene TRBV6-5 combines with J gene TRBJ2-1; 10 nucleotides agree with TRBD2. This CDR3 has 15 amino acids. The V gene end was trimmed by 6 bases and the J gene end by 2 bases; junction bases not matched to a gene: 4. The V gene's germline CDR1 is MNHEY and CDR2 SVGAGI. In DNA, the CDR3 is TGTGCCAGCAGCCCAGCGGGAGGGCCCTACAATGAGCAGTTCTTC. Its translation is CASSPAGGPYNEQFF.

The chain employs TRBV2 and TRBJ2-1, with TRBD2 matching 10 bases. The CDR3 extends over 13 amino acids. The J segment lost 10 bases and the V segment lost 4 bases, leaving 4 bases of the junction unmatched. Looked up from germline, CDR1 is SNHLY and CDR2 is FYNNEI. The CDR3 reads CASSALAGVEQFF. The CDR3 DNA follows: TGTGCCAGCAGTGCGCTAGCGGGAGTAGAGCAGTTCTTC.

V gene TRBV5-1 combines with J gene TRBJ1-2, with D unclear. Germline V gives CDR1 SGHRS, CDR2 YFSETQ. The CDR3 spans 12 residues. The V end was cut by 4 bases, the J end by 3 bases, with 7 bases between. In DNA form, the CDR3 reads TGCGCCAGCAGCACCTCGGACTATGGCTACACCTTC. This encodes CASSTSDYGYTF.

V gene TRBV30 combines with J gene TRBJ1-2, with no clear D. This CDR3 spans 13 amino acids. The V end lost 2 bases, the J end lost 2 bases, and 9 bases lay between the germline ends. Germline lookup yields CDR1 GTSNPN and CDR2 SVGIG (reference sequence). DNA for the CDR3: TGTGCCTGGAGTCCGGGGATGAACTATGGCTACACCTTC. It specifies CAWSPGMNYGYTF. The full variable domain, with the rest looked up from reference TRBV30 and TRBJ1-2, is SQTIHQWPATLVQPVGSPLSLECTVEGTSNPNLYWYRQAAGRGLQLLFYSVGIGQISSEVPQNLSASRPQDRQFILSSKKLLLSDSGFYLCAWSPGMNYGYTFGSGTRLTVV.

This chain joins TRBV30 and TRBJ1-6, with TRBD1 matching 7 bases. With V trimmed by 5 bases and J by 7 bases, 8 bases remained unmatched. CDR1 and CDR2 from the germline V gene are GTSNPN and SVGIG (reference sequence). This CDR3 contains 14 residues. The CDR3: CAWATGWRNSPLHF. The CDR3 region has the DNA TGTGCCTGGGCGACAGGGTGGAGGAATTCACCCCTCCACTTT.

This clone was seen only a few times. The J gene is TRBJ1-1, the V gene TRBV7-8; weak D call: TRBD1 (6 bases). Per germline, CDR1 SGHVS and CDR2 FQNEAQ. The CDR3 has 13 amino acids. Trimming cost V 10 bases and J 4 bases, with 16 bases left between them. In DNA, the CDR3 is TGTGCCACCCAGCGAGGGGGTTCCACTGAAGCTTTCTTT. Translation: CATQRGGSTEAFF.

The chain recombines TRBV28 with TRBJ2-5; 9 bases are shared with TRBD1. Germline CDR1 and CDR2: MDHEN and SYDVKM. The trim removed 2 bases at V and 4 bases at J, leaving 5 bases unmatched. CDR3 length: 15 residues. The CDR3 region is CASSLPLQGAETQYF. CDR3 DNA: TGTGCCAGCAGTTTACCGCTACAGGGGGCAGAGACCCAGTACTTC.

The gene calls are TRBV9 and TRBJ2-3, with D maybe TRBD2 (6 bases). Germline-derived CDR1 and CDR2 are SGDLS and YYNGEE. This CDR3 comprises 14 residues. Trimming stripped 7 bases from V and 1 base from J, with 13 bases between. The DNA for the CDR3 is TGTGCCAGCGGGGACTCTAGGGGCACAGATACGCAGTATTTT. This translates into CASGDSRGTDTQYF. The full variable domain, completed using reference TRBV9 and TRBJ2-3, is DSGVTQTPKHLITATGQRVTLRCSPRSGDLSVYWYQQSLDQGLQFLIQYYNGEERAKGNILERFSAQQFPDLHSELNLSSLELGDSALYFCASGDSRGTDTQYFGPGTRLTVL.

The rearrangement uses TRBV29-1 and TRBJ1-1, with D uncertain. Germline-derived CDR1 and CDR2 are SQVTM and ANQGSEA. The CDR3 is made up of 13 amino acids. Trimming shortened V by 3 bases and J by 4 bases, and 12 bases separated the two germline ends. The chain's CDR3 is CSVDGGSGTEAFF. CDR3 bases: TGCAGCGTTGATGGAGGGTCGGGCACTGAAGCTTTCTTT. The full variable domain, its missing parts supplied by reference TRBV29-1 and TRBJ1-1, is SAVISQKPSRDICQRGTSLTIQCQVDSQVTMMFWYRQQPGQSLTLIATANQGSEATYESGFVIDKFPISRPNLTFSTLTVSNMSPEDSSIYLCSVDGGSGTEAFFGQGTRLTVV.

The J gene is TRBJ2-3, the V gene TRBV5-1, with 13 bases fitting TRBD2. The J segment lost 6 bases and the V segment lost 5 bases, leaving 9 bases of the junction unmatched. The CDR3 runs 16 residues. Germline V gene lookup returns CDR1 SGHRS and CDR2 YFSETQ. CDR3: CASSSGLAGVWDTQYF. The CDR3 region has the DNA TGCGCCAGCAGTTCCGGACTAGCGGGGGTTTGGGATACGCAGTATTTT.

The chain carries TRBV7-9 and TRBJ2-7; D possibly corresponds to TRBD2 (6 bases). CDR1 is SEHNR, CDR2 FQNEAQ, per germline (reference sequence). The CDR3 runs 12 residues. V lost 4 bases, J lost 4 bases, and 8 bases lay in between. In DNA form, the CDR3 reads TGTGCCAGCAGCTACGGGAGTTACGAGCAGTACTTC. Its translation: CASSYGSYEQYF. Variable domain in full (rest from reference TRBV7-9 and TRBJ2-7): DTGVSQNPRHKITKRGQNVTFRCDPISEHNRLYWYRQTLGQGPEFLTYFQNEAQLEKSRLLSDRFSAERPKGSFSTLEIQRTEQGDSAMYLCASSYGSYEQYFGPGTRLTVT.

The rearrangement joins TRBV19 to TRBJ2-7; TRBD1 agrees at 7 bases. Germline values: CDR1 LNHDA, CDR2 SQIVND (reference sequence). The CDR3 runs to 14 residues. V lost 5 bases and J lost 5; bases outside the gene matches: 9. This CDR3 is CASSAPGQTHEQYF. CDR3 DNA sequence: TGTGCCAGTAGTGCCCCGGGACAGACACACGAGCAGTACTTC.

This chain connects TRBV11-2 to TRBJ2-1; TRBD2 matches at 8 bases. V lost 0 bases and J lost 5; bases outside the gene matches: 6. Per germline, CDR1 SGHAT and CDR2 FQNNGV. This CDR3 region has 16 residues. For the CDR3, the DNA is TGTGCCAGCAGCTTAGAGTCACTAGCGGTTGACAATGAGCAGTTCTTC. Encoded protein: CASSLESLAVDNEQFF.

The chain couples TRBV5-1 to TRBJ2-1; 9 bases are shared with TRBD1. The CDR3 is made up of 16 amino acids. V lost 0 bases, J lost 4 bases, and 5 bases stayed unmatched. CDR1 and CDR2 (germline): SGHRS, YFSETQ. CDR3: CASSLVGGTGYNEQFF. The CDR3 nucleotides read TGCGCCAGCAGCTTGGTGGGTGGGACAGGGTACAATGAGCAGTTCTTC.

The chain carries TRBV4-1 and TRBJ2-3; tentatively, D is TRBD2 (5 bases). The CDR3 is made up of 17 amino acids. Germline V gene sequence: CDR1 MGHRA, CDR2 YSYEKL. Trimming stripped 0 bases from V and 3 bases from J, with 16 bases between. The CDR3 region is CASSQDLPGGGTDTQYF. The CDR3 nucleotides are TGCGCCAGCAGCCAAGATCTTCCGGGTGGCGGGACAGATACGCAGTATTTT.

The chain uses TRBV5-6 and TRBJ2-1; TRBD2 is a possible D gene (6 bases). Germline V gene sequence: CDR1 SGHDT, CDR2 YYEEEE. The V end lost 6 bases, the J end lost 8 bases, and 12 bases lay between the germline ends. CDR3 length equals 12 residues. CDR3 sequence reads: CASNSWGDEQFF. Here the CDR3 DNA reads TGTGCCAGCAACAGTTGGGGGGATGAGCAGTTCTTC.

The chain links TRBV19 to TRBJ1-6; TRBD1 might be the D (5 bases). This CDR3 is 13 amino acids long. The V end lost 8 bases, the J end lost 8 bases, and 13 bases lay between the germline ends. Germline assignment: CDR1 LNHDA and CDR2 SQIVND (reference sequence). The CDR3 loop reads CASQGRDYSPLHF. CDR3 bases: TGTGCCAGTCAGGGCAGGGACTATTCACCCCTCCACTTT.

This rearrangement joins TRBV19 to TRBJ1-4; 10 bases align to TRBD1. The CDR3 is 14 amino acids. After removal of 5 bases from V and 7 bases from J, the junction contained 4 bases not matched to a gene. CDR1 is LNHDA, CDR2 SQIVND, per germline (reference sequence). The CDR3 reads CASSRDRGVEKLFF. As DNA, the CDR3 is TGTGCCAGTAGTCGGGACAGGGGAGTTGAAAAACTGTTTTTT.

The CDR3 is CAWSGQNYGYTF. CDR3 DNA: TGTGCCTGGAGTGGACAGAACTATGGCTACACCTTC. The chain combines TRBV30 with TRBJ1-2, with D possibly matching TRBD1 (5 bases). Germline lookup yields CDR1 GTSNPN and CDR2 SVGIG (reference sequence). The CDR3 spans 12 residues. V lost 1 base to trimming and J lost 2 bases, with 5 bases between them.

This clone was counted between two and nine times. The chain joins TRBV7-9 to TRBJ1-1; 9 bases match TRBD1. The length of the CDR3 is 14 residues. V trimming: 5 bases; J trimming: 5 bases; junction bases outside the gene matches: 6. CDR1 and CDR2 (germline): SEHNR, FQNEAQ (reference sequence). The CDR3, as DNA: TGTGCCAGCAGCCTTGGGACAGGGAAGACTGAAGCTTTCTTT. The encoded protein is CASSLGTGKTEAFF. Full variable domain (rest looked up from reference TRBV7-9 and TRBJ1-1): DTGVSQNPRHKITKRGQNVTFRCDPISEHNRLYWYRQTLGQGPEFLTYFQNEAQLEKSRLLSDRFSAERPKGSFSTLEIQRTEQGDSAMYLCASSLGTGKTEAFFGQGTRLTVV.

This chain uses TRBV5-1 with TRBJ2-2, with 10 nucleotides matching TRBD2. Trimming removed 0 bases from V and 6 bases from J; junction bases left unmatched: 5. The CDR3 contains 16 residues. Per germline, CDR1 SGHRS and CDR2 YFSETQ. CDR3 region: CASSLALAGSAGELFF. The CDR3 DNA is TGCGCCAGCAGCTTGGCACTAGCGGGATCGGCCGGGGAGCTGTTTTTT. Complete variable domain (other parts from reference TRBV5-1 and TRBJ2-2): KAGVTQTPRYLIKTRGQQVTLSCSPISGHRSVSWYQQTPGQGLQFLFEYFSETQRNKGNFPGRFSGRQFSNSRSEMNVSTLELGDSALYLCASSLALAGSAGELFFGEGSRLTVL.